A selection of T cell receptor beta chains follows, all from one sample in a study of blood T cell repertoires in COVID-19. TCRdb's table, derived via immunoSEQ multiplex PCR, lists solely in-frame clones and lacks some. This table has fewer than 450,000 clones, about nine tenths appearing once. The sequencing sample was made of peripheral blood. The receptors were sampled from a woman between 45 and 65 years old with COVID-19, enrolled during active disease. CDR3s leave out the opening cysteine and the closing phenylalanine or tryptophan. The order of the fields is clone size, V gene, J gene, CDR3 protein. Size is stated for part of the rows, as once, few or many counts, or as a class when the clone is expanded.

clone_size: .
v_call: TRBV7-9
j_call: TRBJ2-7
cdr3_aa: ASSLDLAGISYEQY

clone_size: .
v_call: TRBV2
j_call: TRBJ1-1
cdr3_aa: ASSGQGGTEAF

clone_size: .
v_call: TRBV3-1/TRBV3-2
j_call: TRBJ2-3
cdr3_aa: ASSQVGGWDTQY

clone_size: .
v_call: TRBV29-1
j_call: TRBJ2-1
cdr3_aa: SGEGLLDNEQF

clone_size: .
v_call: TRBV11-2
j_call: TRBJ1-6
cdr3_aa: ASSLAMAGGSPLH

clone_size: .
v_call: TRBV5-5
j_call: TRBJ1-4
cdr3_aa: ASSLEGGSHEKLF

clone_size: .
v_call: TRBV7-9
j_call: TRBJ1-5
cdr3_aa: ASSFNSNQPQH

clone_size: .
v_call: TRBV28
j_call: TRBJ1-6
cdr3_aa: AARQHSSYNSPLH

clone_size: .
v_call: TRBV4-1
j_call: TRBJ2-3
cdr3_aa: ASSQDSGGKDTQY

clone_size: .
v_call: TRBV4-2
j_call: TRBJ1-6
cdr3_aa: ASSPLTGGNRGPSPLH

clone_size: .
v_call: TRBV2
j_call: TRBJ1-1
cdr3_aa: ASSEGRAHTEAF

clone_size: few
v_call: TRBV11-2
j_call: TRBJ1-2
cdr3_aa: ASSSGEGYT

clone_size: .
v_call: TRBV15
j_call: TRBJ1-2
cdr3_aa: ATSRDNGGNYGYT

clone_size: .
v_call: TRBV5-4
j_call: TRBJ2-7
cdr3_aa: ASSLMVGASGGGREQY

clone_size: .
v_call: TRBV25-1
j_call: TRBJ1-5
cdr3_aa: ASSPGAYSNQPQH

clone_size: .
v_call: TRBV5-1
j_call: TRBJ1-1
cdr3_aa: ASGGEGTEAF

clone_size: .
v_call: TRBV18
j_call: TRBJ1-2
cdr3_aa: ASSTGGVNYGYT

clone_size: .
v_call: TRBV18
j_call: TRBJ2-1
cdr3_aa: ASSTMLSSYNEQF

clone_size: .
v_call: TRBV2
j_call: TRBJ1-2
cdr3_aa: ASRMAGTGRNGYT

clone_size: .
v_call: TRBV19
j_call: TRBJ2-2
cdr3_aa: ASKPGGGRANTGELF

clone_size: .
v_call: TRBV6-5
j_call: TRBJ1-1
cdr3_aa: AIQVGRNTEAF

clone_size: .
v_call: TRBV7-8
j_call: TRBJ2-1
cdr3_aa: ASSLRSRSFSSYNEQF

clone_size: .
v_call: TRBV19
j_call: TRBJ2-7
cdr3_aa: ASSIVRGDSYEQY

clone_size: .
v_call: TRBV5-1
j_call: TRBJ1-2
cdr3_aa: ASSLLQGGYGYT

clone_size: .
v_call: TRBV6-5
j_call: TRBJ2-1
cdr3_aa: ASSYGAEREQF

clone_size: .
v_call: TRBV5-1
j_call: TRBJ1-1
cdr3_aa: ASSLAGITEAF

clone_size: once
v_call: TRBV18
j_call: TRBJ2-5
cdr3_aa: ASSPPVSQGETQY

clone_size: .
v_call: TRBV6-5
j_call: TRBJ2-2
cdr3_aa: ATQWDRGLIGELF

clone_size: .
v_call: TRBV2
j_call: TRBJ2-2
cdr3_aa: ASSEWQGAGELF

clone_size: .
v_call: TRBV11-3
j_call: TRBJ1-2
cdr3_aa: ASSLGGYGYT